A single sample is the source of the 15 T cell receptor beta chains below, sequenced in a study of graft-versus-host responses after intestinal transplantation. Produced via immunoSEQ multiplex PCR; TCRdb's table is partial and in-frame only. The sample holds approximately 90,000 clones, less than 90% seen once. No antigen is known for these receptors. Sequences were derived from unstimulated CD4+ T cells sorted from spleen or lymph node cells, sampled before transplant. These receptors all stem from a human donor who was the organ donor for an intestinal transplant.

The chain combines TRBV7-3 with TRBJ2-1; maybe TRBD2 (6 bases). The CDR3 is 15 amino acids. Trimming stripped 5 bases from V and 10 bases from J, with 21 bases between. Germline-derived CDR1 and CDR2 are SGHTA and FQGTGA. Written as DNA, the CDR3 is TGTGCCAGCAGCCGCGGTTCGGGAGAACCGGGGGAGCAGTTCTTC. Translating gives CASSRGSGEPGEQFF. The full variable domain, with the rest looked up from reference TRBV7-3 and TRBJ2-1, is GAGVSQTPSNKVTEKGKYVELRCDPISGHTALYWYRQSLGQGPEFLIYFQGTGAADDSGLPNDRFFAVRPEGSVSTLKIQRTERGDSAVYLCASSRGSGEPGEQFFGPGTRLTVL.

The chain combines TRBV20-1 with TRBJ1-5; no clear D gene. This CDR3 spans 9 amino acids. CDR1 is DFQATT and CDR2 is SNEGSKA in the germline V gene (reference sequence). The ends were cut back, 6 bases at V and 10 bases at J, with 7 bases in the middle. CDR3 sequence reads: CSANSPQHF. The CDR3, as DNA: TGCAGTGCCAACTCTCCCCAGCATTTT.

There are a few counts of this clone. V usage is TRBV6-5 and J usage is TRBJ1-5, with 7 bases fitting TRBD1. The germline V gene has CDR1 MNHEY and CDR2 SVGAGI. The CDR3 length is 15 residues. V was pared by 6 bases and J by 5 bases, with 10 bases of the junction left unmatched. CDR3 loop: CASRPGTDPYQPQHF. CDR3 sequence (DNA): TGTGCCAGCAGACCAGGGACAGACCCCTATCAGCCCCAGCATTTT.

Note on this clone: Additional DNA sequences in this sample encode the identical CDR3. The chain is built from TRBV7-9 and TRBJ2-3; D remains ambiguous. With 5 bases removed from V and 6 bases from J, the gap between germline ends came to 6 bases. CDR3 length: 11 amino acids. The germline gives CDR1 SEHNR, CDR2 FQNEAQ (reference sequence). CDR3 region: CASSPTDTQYF. The DNA of the CDR3 is TGTGCCAGCAGCCCCACTGATACGCAGTATTTT.

The V and J genes are TRBV29-1 and TRBJ2-5; 7 bases align to TRBD2. The junction had 11 bases not matched to a gene; V was cut back by 3 bases and J by 4 bases. CDR1 is SQVTM and CDR2 is ANQGSEA in the germline V gene. CDR3 size: 15 residues. The CDR3 is CSVEYLLGGPETQYF. CDR3 DNA: TGCAGCGTTGAGTACTTATTGGGAGGGCCAGAGACCCAGTACTTC.

This clone was found a few times. V and J are TRBV6-1 and TRBJ2-5; 8 bases fit TRBD1. V shed 6 bases, J shed 5 bases, and the junction held 5 bases outside the gene matches. The CDR3 spans 13 residues. Germline V CDR1 and CDR2: MNHNS, SASEGT. The CDR3 sequence: CASRVYRGETQYF. CDR3 coding DNA: TGTGCCAGCAGGGTCTACAGGGGGGAGACCCAGTACTTC.

The chain has TRBV4-1 and TRBJ2-7, with TRBD2 identical over 7 bases. Per the germline V gene, CDR1 is MGHRA and CDR2 is YSYEKL. V lost 1 base and J lost 4; bases outside the gene matches: 10. CDR3 size: 16 residues. The CDR3 here is CASSQGGLAVGYEQYF. DNA for the CDR3: TGCGCCAGCAGCCAAGGCGGCCTAGCGGTGGGATACGAGCAGTACTTC.

The genes are TRBV5-1 and TRBJ1-2; no definite D call. There are 12 residues in the CDR3. V shed 4 bases and J shed 2 bases, with 6 bases lying between them. CDR1 SGHRS and CDR2 YFSETQ come from the germline V gene. Here the CDR3 DNA reads TGCGCCAGCAGCGAGGGAAACTATGGCTACACCTTC. It specifies CASSEGNYGYTF.

The CDR3 spells CASSKQTGSRAKNIQYF. In DNA, the CDR3 is TGTGCCAGCAGCAAGCAAACAGGGTCCCGAGCCAAAAACATTCAGTACTTC. The chain combines TRBV21-1 with TRBJ2-4; the table gives TRBD1 as D, unverified against the DNA. TRBV21-1 is a documented pseudogene. This CDR3 comprises 17 residues.

The V call is TRBV11-2, the J call TRBJ2-1, with a possible D match to TRBD2 (6 bases). Germline CDR1 is SGHAT and CDR2 is FQNNGV. V was trimmed by 3 bases and J by 9 bases, leaving 15 bases between them. The length of the CDR3 is 14 residues. CDR3: CASSFRGRRSEQFF. The CDR3 DNA reads TGTGCCAGCAGCTTTAGAGGGAGGCGGAGTGAGCAGTTCTTC.

The chain employs TRBV2 and TRBJ2-1; D not certain. CDR1 SNHLY and CDR2 FYNNEI come from the germline V gene. V lost 4 bases and J 4 bases, leaving 8 bases between the germline ends. The CDR3 loop spans 13 amino acids. CDR3 region: CASSATRYNEQFF. The CDR3 coding sequence is TGTGCCAGCAGTGCGACTCGGTACAATGAGCAGTTCTTC.

The chain is built from TRBV28 and TRBJ2-7, with a possible D match to TRBD2 (5 bases). The CDR3 spans 16 residues. V lost 0 bases and J lost 7, with 19 bases in between. Germline V gene data show CDR1 as MDHEN and CDR2 as SYDVKM. CDR3 sequence reads: CASSLWSRRAVGEQYF. In nucleotides, the CDR3 is TGTGCCAGCAGTTTATGGTCAAGGCGAGCGGTTGGAGAGCAGTACTTC.

The rearrangement links TRBV18 to TRBJ2-7, with TRBD2 matching 8 bases. The CDR3 covers 15 residues. The V gene end was trimmed by 3 bases and the J gene end by 6 bases; junction bases not matched to a gene: 10. CDR1 and CDR2 (germline): KGHSH, LQKENI. The CDR3 protein is CASSPGQAGVREQYF. In DNA form, the CDR3 reads TGTGCCAGCTCACCTGGGCAAGCGGGAGTTCGCGAGCAGTACTTC.

The chain is built from TRBV19 and TRBJ2-5; TRBD2 agrees at 9 bases. The CDR3 extends over 17 amino acids. Per germline, CDR1 LNHDA and CDR2 SQIVND (reference sequence). J lost 5 bases, V lost 1 base, and 11 bases had no gene match. The chain's CDR3 is CASSIGVIAGVGETQYF. As DNA, the CDR3 is TGTGCCAGTAGTATAGGGGTCATAGCGGGGGTGGGGGAGACCCAGTACTTC.

The rearrangement links TRBV7-2 to TRBJ2-2; a weak D match, TRBD1 (6 bases). Trimming shortened V by 2 bases and J by 10 bases, and 14 bases separated the two germline ends. CDR3 length: 14 amino acids. Germline V gene data show CDR1 as SGHTA and CDR2 as FQGNSA. CDR3 sequence reads: CASSLRFGGQELFF. The CDR3 DNA reads TGTGCCAGCAGCTTACGTTTTGGGGGCCAGGAGCTGTTTTTT.